One and the same sample provided the 17 T cell receptor gamma chains below, sequenced in a study of human gamma delta and Vdelta1 T cells. These receptors are not linked to any known antigen. TCRdb processed the PCR reads again with the CATT caller. The table lists a few thousand gamma-chain clones, 25% to 35% of them singletons, with about 2.8% in the top ten. The sample consisted of Vdelta1 gamma-delta T cells from blood grown in culture (DOT cells). These receptors originate from a human donor in good health.

The chain recombines TRGV3 with TRGJ1 or TRGJ2. J was trimmed by 7 bases and V by 0 bases; bases with no gene match: 6. Germline CDR1 and CDR2: VTNTFY and YDVSTARD (reference sequence). CDR3 length equals 13 residues. The CDR3 loop is CATWDRLRYKKLF. CDR3 DNA sequence: TGTGCCACCTGGGACAGGCTCCGGTATAAGAAACTCTTT.

This clone was seen only a few times. This sequence joins TRGV9 and TRGJ1 or TRGJ2. CDR3 length: 14 amino acids. Losses at the gene ends were 2 bases for V and 6 bases for J; bases not matched to a gene: 10. Germline V gene data show CDR1 as GITISATS and CDR2 as ISYDGTV (reference sequence). CDR3 protein: CALWEEVEGYKKLF. The CDR3 DNA reads as TGTGCCTTGTGGGAGGAGGTGGAAGGTTATAAGAAACTCTTT.

This clone was observed a few times. The same CDR3 is also encoded by other DNA sequences in this sample. This chain connects TRGV3 to TRGJ1 or TRGJ2. This CDR3 contains 13 residues. Germline V gene lookup returns CDR1 VTNTFY and CDR2 YDVSTARD (reference sequence). Losses at the gene ends were 0 bases for V and 5 bases for J; bases not matched to a gene: 4. This chain's CDR3 is CATWDRPNYKKLF. In DNA, the CDR3 is TGTGCCACCTGGGACAGGCCTAATTATAAGAAACTCTTT.

As to this clone: It may be a read error: a sequence one base away is much more abundant. The chain is built from TRGV3 and TRGJ1 or TRGJ2. The CDR3 runs 14 residues. The germline V gene encodes CDR1 VTNTFY and CDR2 YDVSTARD (reference sequence). Losses at the gene ends were 0 bases for V and 2 bases for J; bases not matched to a gene: 4. The CDR3 nucleotides read TGTGCCACCTGGGACAGGCACGATTATTATAAGAAACTCTTT. Translated: CATWDRHDYYKKLF.

This clone is labeled medium-sized. The same CDR3 arises from other DNA sequences in this sample as well. This rearrangement joins TRGV2 to TRGJ1 or TRGJ2. V was pared by 1 base and J by 2 bases, with 2 bases of the junction left unmatched. The germline V gene has CDR1 EGSNGY and CDR2 YDSYNSKV. The CDR3 totals 13 residues. The DNA of the CDR3 is TGTGCCACCTGGGACGGTCATTATTATAAGAAACTCTTT. Translating gives CATWDGHYYKKLF.

The rearrangement uses TRGV2 and TRGJP. Germline CDR1 is EGSNGY and CDR2 is YDSYNSKV. Trimming removed 1 base from V and 5 bases from J; junction bases left unmatched: 8. The CDR3 consists of 18 residues. CDR3 loop: CATWDGPGEELGKKIKVF. The CDR3 DNA reads as TGTGCCACCTGGGACGGCCCGGGGGAAGAGTTGGGCAAAAAAATCAAGGTATTT.

The rearrangement joins TRGV8 to TRGJ1 or TRGJ2. Germline V gene lookup returns CDR1 VENAVY and CDR2 YDSYNSRV. Trimming at V came to 5 bases and at J to 3 bases, leaving 1 base not matched to a gene. The length of the CDR3 is 11 residues. The CDR3 DNA sequence: TGTGCCACCTGGGGTTATTATAAGAAACTCTTT. Translated: CATWGYYKKLF.

The chain employs TRGV4 and TRGJP2. The CDR3 extends over 12 amino acids. The ends lost 5 bases at V and 11 bases at J; junction bases unmatched: 8. The germline gives CDR1 EGSTGY, CDR2 YDSYTSSV. The CDR3 spells CATWGPRWIKTF. The CDR3 DNA reads TGTGCCACCTGGGGTCCCCGCTGGATCAAGACGTTT.

The sample holds a few counts of this clone. The chain couples TRGV9 to TRGJ1 or TRGJ2. CDR3 size: 14 residues. V lost 2 bases and J lost 0; bases outside the gene matches: 4. Germline V gene data show CDR1 as GITISATS and CDR2 as ISYDGTV (reference sequence). CDR3 nucleotide sequence: TGTGCCTTGTGGGAGGCGACGAATTATTATAAGAAACTCTTT. Protein: CALWEATNYYKKLF.

This clone has only a few counts. The chain links TRGV2 to TRGJ1 or TRGJ2. The CDR3 runs to 13 residues. Germline assignment: CDR1 EGSNGY and CDR2 YDSYNSKV. V lost 0 bases and J lost 10; bases outside the gene matches: 9. This CDR3 is CATWDGRIKKKLF. In DNA, the CDR3 is TGTGCCACCTGGGACGGGAGGATTAAAAAGAAACTCTTT.

The V gene is TRGV2, the J gene TRGJ1 or TRGJ2. The CDR3 has 15 amino acids. Trimming took 2 bases from V and 1 from J; bases not matched to a gene: 8. CDR1 and CDR2 (germline): EGSNGY, YDSYNSKV. The CDR3 bases are TGTGCCACCTGGGACGAATTTTTAAATTATTATAAGAAACTCTTT. It translates to CATWDEFLNYYKKLF.

Only a few counts were recorded for this clone. The chain recombines TRGV5 with TRGJ1 or TRGJ2. J was trimmed by 3 bases and V by 0 bases; bases with no gene match: 5. Germline V gene data show CDR1 as VINAFY and CDR2 as YDVSNSKD. This CDR3 spans 14 amino acids. The chain's CDR3 is CATWDRAPYYKKLF. CDR3 DNA: TGTGCCACCTGGGACAGGGCTCCTTATTATAAGAAACTCTTT.

The chain uses TRGV8 and TRGJP2. The CDR3 has 18 residues. Trimming removed 1 base from V and 2 bases from J; junction bases left unmatched: 13. From germline, CDR1 is VENAVY and CDR2 YDSYNSRV. CDR3 protein: CATWDSLKGRSSDWIKTF. The CDR3 DNA reads as TGTGCCACCTGGGATAGCCTAAAAGGGCGGAGTAGTGATTGGATCAAGACGTTT.

The V and J genes are TRGV10 and TRGJP1. TRGV10 is known as an ORF, though its function is uncertain. This CDR3 is built from 12 residues. The V segment lost 8 bases and the J segment 6 bases; nucleotides outside the gene matches: 4. CDR3 coding DNA: TGTGCTGCGTGGGACCCTGGTTGGTTCAAGATATTT. This gives the protein CAAWDPGWFKIF.

This clone was seen more than once but under ten times. The chain combines TRGV4 with TRGJ1 or TRGJ2. J was trimmed by 9 bases and V by 4 bases; bases with no gene match: 9. This CDR3 region has 12 residues. The germline V gene has CDR1 EGSTGY and CDR2 YDSYTSSV. CDR3 loop: CATWDRRGKKLF. For the CDR3, the DNA is TGTGCCACCTGGGACAGGCGGGGTAAGAAACTCTTT.

To note about this clone: The same CDR3 is also encoded by other DNA sequences in this sample. This rearrangement joins TRGV5 to TRGJ1 or TRGJ2. Trimming took 4 bases from V and 7 from J; bases not matched to a gene: 7. The CDR3 is 12 residues long. From germline, CDR1 is VINAFY and CDR2 YDVSNSKD. CDR3 in DNA: TGTGCCACCTGGGAGTCCTACTATAAGAAACTCTTT. It codes for CATWESYYKKLF.

This clone was observed a few times. The gene calls are TRGV3 and TRGJ1 or TRGJ2. The CDR3 extends over 20 amino acids. Germline lookup yields CDR1 VTNTFY and CDR2 YDVSTARD (reference sequence). Trimming took 0 bases from V and 5 from J; bases not matched to a gene: 25. CDR3 bases: TGTGCCACCTGGGACAGGCCGGGGGGGTTTTGCTCCAATGGGCATTATAAGAAACTCTTT. It translates to CATWDRPGGFCSNGHYKKLF.